This T cell receptor beta chain came from a study of blood T cell repertoires in COVID-19. Looking at the study overall: There were acute and convalescent COVID-19 samples, and they came from the United States, Italy and Spain. Sample material is recorded as cDNA or gDNA derived from T cells, B-cell-depleted T cells, or PBMCs.

Per the original methods: Reference gene primer amplification yielded estimated nucleated cell counts. Sequencing used immunoSEQ multiplex PCR; TCRdb keeps in-frame clones, though not all of them. The DNA gave D and trimming, while V, J and clone size come from that table. This sample has approximately 24,000 clones; 85% to 90% occur once, and the top ten carry roughly 29%. CDR1 is SEHNR and CDR2 is FQNEAQ in the germline V gene (reference sequence). The CDR3 runs to 14 residues. V lost 5 bases, J lost 8 bases, and 18 bases lay in between. Enrolled during active infection, Seattle patients were then followed longitudinally.

The TCR was taken from a man aged 65 to 85 with COVID-19, enrolled during active disease. The V and J genes are TRBV7-9 and TRBJ1-2; no reliable D call. Sample: peripheral blood. CDR3 loop: CASSPGWTGGGYTF. CDR3 in DNA: TGTGCCAGCAGCCCCGGCTGGACTGGAGGGGGCTACACCTTC.